This T cell receptor beta chain was found in a study of identical twins. With V trimmed by 5 bases and J by 0 bases, 7 bases remained unmatched. Germline V gives CDR1 SEHNR, CDR2 FQNEAQ (reference sequence). The CDR3 has 16 residues. A universal primer site was added by template switching, and unique molecular identifiers were carried by the cDNA. TCRdb reprocessed the 5' RACE reads via MiXCR and lists one record per CDR3 protein. This table holds 400,000 to 550,000 distinct CDR3 sequences, under 25% found once. This clonotype was recorded a few times. These records were also assigned to another study, of T cells expressing NK-cell markers.

The TCR originated in a woman younger than 30 in good health. The chain links TRBV7-9 to TRBJ2-7; 10 nucleotides align to TRBD2. The sequenced material came from CD4+ T cells sorted from blood. The CDR3 region is CASSPLTSGTSYEQYF. CDR3 DNA: TGTGCCAGCAGCCCGCTAACTAGCGGGACCTCCTACGAGCAGTACTTC.